The 4 T cell receptor beta chains below were found in one sample sequenced in a study of blood T cell repertoires in COVID-19 (dated by TCRdb to 2018 to 2020). Libraries came from the immunoSEQ multiplex PCR assay. The immuneACCESS repertoire file appears here via TCRdb, limited to in-frame rearrangements. These files lack a portion of the clones; in checked studies, under half of the deficit traces to unresolved V genes, and the cause of the others is not known. The sample has fewer than 350,000 clones on record, under 90% of them singletons. The ten largest make up roughly 5.2% of the sample. Sequencing input: PBMCs or T cells enriched from blood (not recorded which). The receptor source for this set is a man in his 60s who had recovered from COVID-19.

V gene TRBV6-5 combines with J gene TRBJ1-5; 9 bases are a match to TRBD1. The trim removed 6 bases at V and 6 bases at J, leaving 9 bases unmatched. This CDR3 has 15 amino acids. The germline gives CDR1 MNHEY, CDR2 SVGAGI. CDR3 nucleotide sequence: TGTGCCAGCAGACCCCCGGGACAGGGAACTCAGCCCCAGCATTTT. It is translated as CASRPPGQGTQPQHF.

The gene calls are TRBV9 and TRBJ2-2, with D possibly being TRBD1 (6 bases). CDR1 is SGDLS, CDR2 YYNGEE, per germline. The germline V and J ends were trimmed by 0 bases and 6 bases, with 18 bases remaining between them. The CDR3 consists of 17 residues. The CDR3 protein is CASSVVQGWPGAGELFF. As DNA, the CDR3 is TGTGCCAGCAGCGTAGTACAGGGATGGCCCGGGGCCGGGGAGCTGTTTTTT.

The chain is built from TRBV12-5 and TRBJ2-7, with unresolved D. V dropped 4 bases and J dropped 2 bases, with 15 bases sitting between them. Germline loops: CDR1 LGHNT, CDR2 FRNRAP. This CDR3 contains 15 residues. The CDR3: CASGSRLHLPYEQYF. The CDR3 DNA is TGTGCTAGTGGTTCCCGACTGCATTTACCCTACGAGCAGTACTTC.

The genes are TRBV3-1 (or the pseudogene TRBV3-2) and TRBJ2-3; maybe TRBD1 (6 bases). V lost 4 bases and J lost 0, with 11 bases in between. The CDR3 extends over 15 amino acids. Germline CDR1 is LGHDT and CDR2 is YNNKEL (reference sequence). The CDR3 DNA is TGTGCCAGCAGCCGACAGGTCGTCAGCACAGATACGCAGTATTTT. Encoded protein: CASSRQVVSTDTQYF.